The 4 T cell receptor beta chains below were found in one sample sequenced in a study of cytomegalovirus exposure and HLA in healthy donors. The study ran its PCR with 60 Vbeta and 13 Jbeta primers. Profiling relied on immunoSEQ multiplex PCR, and the TCRdb table lists in-frame clones only, not all of them. Of around 160,000 clones listed, roughly 72% were seen once; the top ten hold about 1%. The sequenced material came from PBMCs. These receptors were taken from a woman aged 35 to 49 in good health and CMV-seronegative.

A word on this clone: The same CDR3 also results from other DNA sequences found in this sample. CDR3 in amino acids: CASSFLGGNYGYTF. CDR3 in DNA: TGTGCCAGCAGTTTCCTGGGAGGCAACTATGGCTACACCTTC. V usage is TRBV27 and J usage is TRBJ1-2, with no clear D. CDR1 and CDR2 from the germline V gene are MNHEY and SMNVEV (reference sequence). The germline V and J ends were trimmed by 3 bases and 2 bases, with 10 bases remaining between them. The CDR3 sequence is 14 residues long.

CDR3 loop: CASSLTAGVPDEQFF. The CDR3 nucleotides are TGTGCCAGCAGCTTAACAGCGGGAGTGCCCGATGAGCAGTTCTTC. This chain joins TRBV5-4 and TRBJ2-1; 8 bases align to TRBD2. V dropped 2 bases and J dropped 8; count of bases not matched to a gene: 9. Germline CDR1 and CDR2: SGHNT and YYREEE (reference sequence). The CDR3 runs 15 residues.

The table lists this clone with a few counts. The chain couples TRBV7-9 to TRBJ1-2; 10 bases match TRBD1. This CDR3 has 13 amino acids. Per germline, CDR1 SEHNR and CDR2 FQNEAQ (reference sequence). The V segment lost 6 bases and the J segment 8 bases; nucleotides outside the gene matches: 6. The CDR3 reads CASRQTGGWGYTF. As DNA, the CDR3 is TGTGCCAGCAGACAGACAGGGGGCTGGGGCTACACCTTC.

This chain links TRBV18 with TRBJ1-1; D perhaps matches TRBD1 (6 bases). Trimming stripped 0 bases from V and 0 bases from J, with 11 bases between. This CDR3 comprises 16 residues. Germline CDR1 KGHSH, CDR2 LQKENI. Written as DNA, the CDR3 is TGTGCCAGCTCACCACCGGGGGCGGCCATGAACACTGAAGCTTTCTTT. It yields the protein CASSPPGAAMNTEAFF.